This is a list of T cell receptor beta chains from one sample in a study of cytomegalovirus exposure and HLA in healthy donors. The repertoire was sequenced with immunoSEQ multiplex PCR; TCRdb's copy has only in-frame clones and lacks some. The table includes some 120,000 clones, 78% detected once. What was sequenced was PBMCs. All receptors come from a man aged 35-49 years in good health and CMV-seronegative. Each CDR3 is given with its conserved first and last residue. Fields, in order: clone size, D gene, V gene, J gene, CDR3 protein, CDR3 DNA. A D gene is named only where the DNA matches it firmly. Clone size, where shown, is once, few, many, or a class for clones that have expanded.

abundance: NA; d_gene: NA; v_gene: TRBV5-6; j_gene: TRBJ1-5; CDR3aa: CASSTNRGNSNQPQHF; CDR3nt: TGTGCCAGCAGCACCAACCGGGGTAATAGCAATCAGCCCCAGCATTTT
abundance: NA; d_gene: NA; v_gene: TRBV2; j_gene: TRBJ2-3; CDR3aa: CASRPTVHTQYF; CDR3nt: TGTGCCAGCAGACCCACAGTCCATACGCAGTATTTT
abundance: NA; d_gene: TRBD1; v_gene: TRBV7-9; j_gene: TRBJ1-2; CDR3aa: CASSLGGTVLNYGYTF; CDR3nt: TGTGCCAGCAGCTTAGGGGGGACAGTCCTTAACTATGGCTACACCTTC
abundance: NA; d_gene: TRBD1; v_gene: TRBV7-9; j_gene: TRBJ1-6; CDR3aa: CASSLVVTGVSPLHF; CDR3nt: TGTGCCAGCAGCTTAGTCGTGACAGGGGTTTCACCCCTCCACTTT
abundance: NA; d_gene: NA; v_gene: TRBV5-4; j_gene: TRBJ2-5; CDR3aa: CASSSDSTQETQYF; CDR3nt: TGTGCCAGCAGCTCCGACAGCACCCAAGAGACCCAGTACTTC
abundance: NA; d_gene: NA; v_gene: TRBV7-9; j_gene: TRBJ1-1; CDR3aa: CASSHIRIEAFF; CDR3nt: TGTGCCAGCAGCCACATCCGAATTGAAGCTTTCTTT
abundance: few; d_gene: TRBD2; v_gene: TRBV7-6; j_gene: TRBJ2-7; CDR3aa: CASSWGGGGPEEQYF; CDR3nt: TGTGCCAGCAGCTGGGGGGGCGGGGGGCCGGAGGAGCAGTACTTC
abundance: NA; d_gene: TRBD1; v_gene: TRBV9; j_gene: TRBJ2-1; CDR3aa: CASSDGQGFFSEQFF; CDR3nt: TGTGCCAGCAGCGATGGACAGGGGTTTTTCAGTGAGCAGTTCTTC
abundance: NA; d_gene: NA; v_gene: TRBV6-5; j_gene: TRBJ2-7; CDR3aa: CASSYSTAYEQYF; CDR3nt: TGTGCCAGCAGTTACTCGACAGCTTACGAGCAGTACTTC
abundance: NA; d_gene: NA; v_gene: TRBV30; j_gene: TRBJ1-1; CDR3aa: CAWSVGRGTEAFF; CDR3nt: TGTGCCTGGAGTGTAGGCAGGGGCACTGAAGCTTTCTTT
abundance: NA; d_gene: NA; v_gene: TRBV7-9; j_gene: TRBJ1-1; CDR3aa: CASSLGQTNTEAFF; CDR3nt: TGTGCCAGCAGCTTAGGACAGACGAACACTGAAGCTTTCTTT
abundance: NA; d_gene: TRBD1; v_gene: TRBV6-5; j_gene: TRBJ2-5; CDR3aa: CASSTRDSQETQYF; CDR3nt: TGTGCCAGCAGTACCCGGGACAGCCAAGAGACCCAGTACTTC
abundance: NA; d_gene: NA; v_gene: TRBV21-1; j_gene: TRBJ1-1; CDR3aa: CASSKRDTEAFF; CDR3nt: TGTGCCAGCAGCAAAAGAGACACTGAAGCTTTCTTT
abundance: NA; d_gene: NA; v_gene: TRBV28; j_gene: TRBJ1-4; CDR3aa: CASSPIAGQRYNEKLFF; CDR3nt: TGTGCCAGCAGCCCCATCGCCGGACAGAGGTATAATGAAAAACTGTTTTTT
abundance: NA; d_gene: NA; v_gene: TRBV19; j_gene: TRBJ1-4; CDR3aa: CASSTLATNEKLFF; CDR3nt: TGTGCCAGTAGTACACTAGCAACTAATGAAAAACTGTTTTTT
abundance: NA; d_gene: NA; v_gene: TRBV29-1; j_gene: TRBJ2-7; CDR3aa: CSVGGVNREQYF; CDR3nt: TGCAGCGTTGGAGGTGTCAACCGCGAGCAGTACTTC
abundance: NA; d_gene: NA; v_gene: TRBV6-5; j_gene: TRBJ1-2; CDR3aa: CASSPDTGHLRGYTF; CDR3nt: TGTGCCAGCAGCCCAGACACGGGACATCTGCGAGGCTACACCTTC
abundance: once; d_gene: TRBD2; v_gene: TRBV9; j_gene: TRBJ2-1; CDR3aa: CASSGTSGDNEQFF; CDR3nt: TGTGCCAGCAGCGGGACTAGCGGGGACAATGAGCAGTTCTTC
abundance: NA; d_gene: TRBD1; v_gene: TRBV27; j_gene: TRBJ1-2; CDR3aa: CASSLRAGTGVSGYTF; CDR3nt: TGTGCCAGCAGTTTAAGGGCCGGGACAGGGGTTTCTGGCTACACCTTC
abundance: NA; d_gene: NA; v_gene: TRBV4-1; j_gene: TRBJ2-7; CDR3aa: CASSQGSYEQYF; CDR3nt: TGCGCCAGCAGCCAAGGCAGCTACGAGCAGTACTTC
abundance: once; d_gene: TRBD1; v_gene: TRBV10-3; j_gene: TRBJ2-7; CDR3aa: CAISESDRDSKSDEQYF; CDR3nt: TGTGCCATCAGTGAGTCGGACAGGGATAGTAAGTCGGACGAGCAGTACTTC
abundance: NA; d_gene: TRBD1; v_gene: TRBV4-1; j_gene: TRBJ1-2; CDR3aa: CASTGGANGYTF; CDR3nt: TGCGCCAGCACAGGGGGCGCGAATGGCTACACCTTC